One and the same sample provided the 2 T cell receptor beta chains below, sequenced in a study of beta chain features in type 1 diabetes. cDNA synthesis used the whole RNA isolate, giving expressed TCRB sequences. Clones were read by immunoSEQ multiplex PCR, and TCRdb kept only the in-frame ones, dropping some. Here the sample spans about 900,000 clones, 17% being singletons. The sample comprised naive CD4+ T cells from blood. These receptors were taken from a woman aged 18-35 years in good health.

The J gene is TRBJ2-1, the V gene TRBV9; the match to TRBD1 covers 8 bases. V shed 4 bases and J 4 bases; nucleotides not matched to a gene: 4. Germline-derived CDR1 and CDR2 are SGDLS and YYNGEE. CDR3 size: 14 residues. The CDR3 spells CASSPGQVYNEQFF. The CDR3, as DNA: TGTGCCAGCAGCCCGGGACAGGTTTACAATGAGCAGTTCTTC.

This clone was seen a few times. The rearrangement uses TRBV10-3 and TRBJ2-1; a possible D gene is TRBD2 (5 bases). The ends were cut back, 5 bases at V and 0 bases at J, with 11 bases in the middle. The CDR3 is 15 residues long. Germline CDR1 is ENHRY and CDR2 is SYGVKD. This chain's CDR3 is CAISKEASSYNEQFF. The CDR3 nucleotides read TGTGCCATCAGTAAGGAGGCGAGCTCCTACAATGAGCAGTTCTTC.